This T cell receptor beta chain was obtained from a study of shared clonotypes between healthy human individuals. Data came from immunoSEQ multiplex PCR; TCRdb stores just in-frame clones and leaves some out. The sample lists about 960,000 clones; 60% to 85% were seen once. The V gene's germline CDR1 is SGHAT and CDR2 FQNNGV. The CDR3 runs 16 residues. With 3 bases clipped from V and 5 bases from J, the junction kept 9 bases outside the gene matches. The chain combines TRBV11-2 with TRBJ2-5, with TRBD1 matching over 10 bases. Material: memory CD4+ T cells sorted from blood. Subset defined: CD45RA-negative fraction. The source is a man aged 18 to 30 in good health. CDR3 loop: CASSLNIGTGVETQYF. Written as DNA, the CDR3 is TGTGCCAGCAGCTTGAATATCGGGACAGGGGTGGAGACCCAGTACTTC.